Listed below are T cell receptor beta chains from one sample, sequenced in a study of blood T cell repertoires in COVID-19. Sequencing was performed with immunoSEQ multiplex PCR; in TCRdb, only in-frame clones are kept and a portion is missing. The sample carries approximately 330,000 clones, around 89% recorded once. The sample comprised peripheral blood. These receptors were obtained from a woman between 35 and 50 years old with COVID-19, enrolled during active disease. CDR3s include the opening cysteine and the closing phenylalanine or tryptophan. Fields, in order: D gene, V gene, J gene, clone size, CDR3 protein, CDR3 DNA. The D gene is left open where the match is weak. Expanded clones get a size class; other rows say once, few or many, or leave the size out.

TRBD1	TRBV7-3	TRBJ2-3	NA	CASSLDRGKQYF	TGTGCCAGCAGCTTAGACAGGGGGAAGCAGTATTTT
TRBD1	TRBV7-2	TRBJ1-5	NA	CASSKDRGFQPQHF	TGTGCCAGCAGCAAGGACAGGGGGTTTCAGCCCCAGCATTTT
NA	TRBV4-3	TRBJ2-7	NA	CASSQVPTGSSYEQYF	TGCGCCAGCAGCCAAGTTCCTACAGGGAGCTCCTACGAGCAGTACTTC
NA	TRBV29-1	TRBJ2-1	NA	CSVDLRVLDEQFF	TGCAGCGTTGATTTACGGGTCTTGGATGAGCAGTTCTTC
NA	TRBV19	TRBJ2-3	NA	CASSIDLLSDTQYF	TGTGCCAGTAGTATAGATCTCCTCTCAGATACGCAGTATTTT
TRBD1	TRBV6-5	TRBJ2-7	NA	CASVGTAKGYEQYF	TGTGCCAGCGTCGGGACAGCTAAAGGCTACGAGCAGTACTTC
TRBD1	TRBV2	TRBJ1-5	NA	CASSLTDRANQPQHF	TGTGCCAGCAGTCTTACGGACAGGGCAAATCAGCCCCAGCATTTT
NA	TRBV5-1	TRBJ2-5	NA	CASSLSGGAGSETQYF	TGCGCCAGCAGCTTGTCGGGGGGCGCCGGATCGGAGACCCAGTACTTC
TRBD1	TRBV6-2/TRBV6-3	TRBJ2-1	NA	CASSYRGRRNEQFF	TGTGCCAGCAGTTATAGGGGGCGGCGCAATGAGCAGTTCTTC
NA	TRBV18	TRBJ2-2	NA	CASSPPSTGELFF	TGTGCCAGCTCACCACCATCGACCGGGGAGCTGTTTTTT
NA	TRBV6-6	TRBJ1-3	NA	CASSYSASGNTIYF	TGTGCCAGCAGTTACTCGGCCTCTGGAAACACCATATATTTT
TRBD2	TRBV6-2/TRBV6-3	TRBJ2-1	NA	CASSFRGGAYNEQFF	TGTGCCAGCAGTTTTCGCGGGGGAGCCTACAATGAGCAGTTCTTC
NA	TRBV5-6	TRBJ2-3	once	CASSSPRETDTQYF	TGTGCCAGCAGCTCCCCCAGGGAAACAGATACGCAGTATTTT
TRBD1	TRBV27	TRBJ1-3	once	CASSAQGQLIPRNTIYF	TGTGCCAGCAGTGCCCAGGGACAGTTAATCCCTCGAAACACCATATATTTT
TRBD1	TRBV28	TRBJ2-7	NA	CASSFDRGHEQYF	TGTGCCAGCAGTTTCGACAGGGGTCACGAGCAGTACTTC
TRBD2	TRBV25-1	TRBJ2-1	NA	CASTGRTSGGYNEQFF	TGTGCCAGCACGGGGCGGACTAGCGGGGGCTACAATGAGCAGTTCTTC
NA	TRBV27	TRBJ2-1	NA	CASSVREQSLYNEQFF	TGTGCCAGCAGTGTCCGGGAACAGAGTCTTTACAATGAGCAGTTCTTC
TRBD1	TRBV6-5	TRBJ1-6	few	CASSRPTGGNSPLHF	TGTGCCAGCAGTCGCCCTACAGGGGGAAATTCACCCCTCCACTTT
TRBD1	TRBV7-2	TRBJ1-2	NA	CASSLLPGQDYGYTF	TGTGCCAGCAGCTTACTACCCGGACAGGACTATGGCTACACCTTC
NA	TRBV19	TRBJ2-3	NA	CASLDRGASTDTQYF	TGTGCCAGTCTTGACCGGGGGGCGAGCACAGATACGCAGTATTTT
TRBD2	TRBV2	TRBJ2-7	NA	CASKASGLSSYEQYF	TGTGCCAGCAAGGCTAGCGGGCTCAGCTCCTACGAGCAGTACTTC
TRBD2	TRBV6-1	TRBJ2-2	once	CASSAFGGANTGELFF	TGTGCCAGCAGTGCCTTCGGGGGGGCGAACACCGGGGAGCTGTTTTTT
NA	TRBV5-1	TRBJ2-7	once	CASSPNPGEPSYEQYF	TGCGCCAGCAGCCCAAATCCGGGGGAACCTTCCTACGAGCAGTACTTC
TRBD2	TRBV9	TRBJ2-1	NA	CASSVYQREVNEQFF	TGTGCCAGCAGCGTATACCAGCGGGAGGTAAATGAGCAGTTCTTC
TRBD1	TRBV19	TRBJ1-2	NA	CASSIIGGQGKGYTF	TGTGCCAGTAGTATAATAGGGGGACAGGGGAAGGGCTACACCTTC
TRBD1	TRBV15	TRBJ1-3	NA	CATSRDLRTGLSSGNTIYF	TGTGCCACCAGCAGAGATCTCCGGACAGGTCTTTCCTCTGGAAACACCATATATTTT
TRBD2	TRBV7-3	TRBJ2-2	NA	CASSPTSGRDRELFF	TGTGCCAGCAGCCCAACTAGCGGGAGAGACCGGGAGCTGTTTTTT
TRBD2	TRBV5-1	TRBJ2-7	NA	CASSPKPGTSYSYEQYF	TGCGCCAGCAGCCCGAAACCTGGGACTAGCTACTCCTACGAGCAGTACTTC
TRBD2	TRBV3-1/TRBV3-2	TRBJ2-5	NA	CASSQDSGGPQETQYF	TGTGCCAGCAGCCAAGACAGCGGGGGACCGCAAGAGACCCAGTACTTC
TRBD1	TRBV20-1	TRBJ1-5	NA	CSASGQGDQPQHF	TGCAGTGCTAGTGGCCAGGGGGATCAGCCCCAGCATTTT
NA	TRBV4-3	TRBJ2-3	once	CASSQAPYGFERASADTQYF	TGCGCCAGCAGCCAAGCGCCGTACGGGTTTGAGAGGGCCAGTGCAGATACGCAGTATTTT
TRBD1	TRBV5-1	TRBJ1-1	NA	CASSPHRGGMNTEAFF	TGCGCCAGCAGCCCACACAGGGGAGGCATGAACACTGAAGCTTTCTTT
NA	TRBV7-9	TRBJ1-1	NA	CASSRTGHLNTEAFF	TGTGCCAGCAGCAGGACGGGACACTTGAACACTGAAGCTTTCTTT